This record looks at one T cell receptor (beta chain) sequence and its context. This record comes from a study of T cell changes during pregnancy in multiple sclerosis. The CDR3 sequence is 13 residues long. Germline CDR1 and CDR2: SGDLS and YYNGEE. Trimming at V came to 7 bases and at J to 7 bases, leaving 8 bases not matched to a gene. Profiled with immunoSEQ multiplex PCR; TCRdb holds only in-frame clones, not every one. The table records 80,000 to 130,000 clones, around 94% of them present only once. The material sequenced was peripheral blood, taken in the second trimester of pregnancy. J is TRBJ2-1 and V is TRBV9; 7 bases align to TRBD2. The origin of this receptor is a female donor with multiple sclerosis, enrolled in a pregnancy study. CDR3 sequence (DNA): TGTGCCAGCGGGAGCGGGATGGGTAATGAGCAGTTCTTC. It translates to CASGSGMGNEQFF.